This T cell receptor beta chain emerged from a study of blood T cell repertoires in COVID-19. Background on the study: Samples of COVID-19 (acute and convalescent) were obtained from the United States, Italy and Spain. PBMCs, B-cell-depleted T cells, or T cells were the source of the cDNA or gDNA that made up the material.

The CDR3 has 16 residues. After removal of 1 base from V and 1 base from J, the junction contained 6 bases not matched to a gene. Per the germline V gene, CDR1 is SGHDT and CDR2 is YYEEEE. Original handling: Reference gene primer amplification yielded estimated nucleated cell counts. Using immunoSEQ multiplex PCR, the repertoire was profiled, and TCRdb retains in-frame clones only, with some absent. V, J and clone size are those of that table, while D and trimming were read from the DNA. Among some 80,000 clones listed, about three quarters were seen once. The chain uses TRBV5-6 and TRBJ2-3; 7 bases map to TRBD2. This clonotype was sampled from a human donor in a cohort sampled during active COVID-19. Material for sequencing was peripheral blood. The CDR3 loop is CASSLLAGRGTDTQYF. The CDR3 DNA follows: TGTGCCAGCAGCTTGTTGGCGGGGAGGGGCACAGATACGCAGTATTTT.